The 4 T cell receptor beta chains listed next were all sequenced from one sample in a study of blood T cell repertoires in COVID-19. Here immunoSEQ multiplex PCR was the method, and the copy in TCRdb shows in-frame clones only, minus some. The sample consists of about 89,000 clones, approximately 86% of them appearing once. Sample: peripheral blood. All receptors come from an older man with active or convalescent COVID-19.

V gene TRBV19 combines with J gene TRBJ2-2; TRBD1 might be the D (8 bases). Per germline, CDR1 LNHDA and CDR2 SQIVND (reference sequence). This CDR3 is 14 amino acids long. Trimming removed 11 bases from V and 5 bases from J, with 18 bases in between. The CDR3 loop is CAARVQGGTGELFF. As DNA, the CDR3 is TGTGCCGCTAGGGTACAGGGGGGGACCGGGGAGCTGTTTTTT.

The chain carries TRBV28 and TRBJ2-1, with 12 bases that match TRBD2. The V segment lost 6 bases and the J segment 13 bases; nucleotides outside the gene matches: 19. The length of the CDR3 is 17 residues. Per the germline V gene, CDR1 is MDHEN and CDR2 is SYDVKM. CDR3 DNA sequence: TGTGCCAGCAGCTCTTTGTCGTTCGGGCTAGCGGGAGGGGATCAGTTCTTC. It codes for CASSSLSFGLAGGDQFF.

The CDR3 DNA sequence: TGTGCCAGCAGACCGGGAGCGTTCCATGAGCAGTTCTTC. Translating gives CASRPGAFHEQFF. The chain joins TRBV28 to TRBJ2-1, with D tentatively TRBD2 (6 bases). The CDR3 has 13 residues. Germline CDR1 and CDR2: MDHEN and SYDVKM. Trimming removed 6 bases from V and 8 bases from J, with 14 bases in between.

J is TRBJ1-5 and V is TRBV27; D call uncertain. CDR1 MNHEY and CDR2 SMNVEV come from the germline V gene (reference sequence). V lost 3 bases to trimming and J lost 4 bases, with 4 bases between them. CDR3 size: 12 residues. CDR3 region: CASSFPNQPQHF. The CDR3 DNA reads as TGTGCCAGCAGTTTCCCAAATCAGCCCCAGCATTTT.